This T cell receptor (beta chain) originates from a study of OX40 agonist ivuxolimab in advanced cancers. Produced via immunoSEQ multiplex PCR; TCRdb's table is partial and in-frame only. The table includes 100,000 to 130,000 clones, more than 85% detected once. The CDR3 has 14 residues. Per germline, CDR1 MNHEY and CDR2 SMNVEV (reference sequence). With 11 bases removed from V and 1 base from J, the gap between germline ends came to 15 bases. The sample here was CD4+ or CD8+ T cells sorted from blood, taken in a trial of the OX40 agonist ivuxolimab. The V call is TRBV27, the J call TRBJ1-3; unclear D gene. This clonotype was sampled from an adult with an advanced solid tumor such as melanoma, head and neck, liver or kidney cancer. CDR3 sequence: CASSGSPSGNTIYF. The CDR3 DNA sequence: TGTGCCTCCAGTGGCAGCCCATCTGGAAACACCATATATTTT.